These 16 T cell receptor beta chains were sequenced from one sample in a study of T cell changes during pregnancy in multiple sclerosis. The table came from immunoSEQ multiplex PCR; TCRdb's copy has only in-frame clones and leaves some out. This sample yields over 60,000 clones, of which about nine tenths are seen a single time; 0.7% belongs to the top ten. Source: peripheral blood, taken in the third trimester of pregnancy. Receptor source: a female donor in good health, enrolled as a control in a pregnancy study.

V usage is TRBV7-2 and J usage is TRBJ2-7; tentative D call: TRBD1 (5 bases). Germline V lookup: CDR1 SGHTA, CDR2 FQGNSA. V shed 2 bases and J shed 3 bases, with 8 bases lying between them. This CDR3 spans 13 amino acids. The CDR3, as DNA: TGTGCCAGCAGCTTACAGGGTGTCTACGAGCAGTACTTC. This codes for CASSLQGVYEQYF.

This CDR3 is CASSQEGGQVRVPRGTQYF. As DNA, the CDR3 is TGCGCCAGCAGCCAAGAAGGGGGACAGGTTCGGGTCCCGCGAGGAACGCAGTATTTT. The V call is TRBV4-1, the J call TRBJ2-3; 8 bases agree with TRBD1. This CDR3 contains 19 residues. Trimming took 0 bases from V and 9 from J; bases not matched to a gene: 20. Germline V CDR1 and CDR2: MGHRA, YSYEKL.

The V and J genes are TRBV6-4 and TRBJ2-4, with a tentative D call TRBD2 (6 bases). V was clipped by 0 bases and J by 14 bases, with 14 bases between them. The V gene's germline CDR1 is MRHNA and CDR2 SNTAGT. This CDR3 is 13 amino acids long. The chain's CDR3 is CASSDSSAGGKYF. CDR3 nucleotides: TGTGCCAGCAGTGACTCGAGTGCCGGGGGAAAGTACTTC.

The chain combines TRBV7-2 with TRBJ2-1; D might be TRBD2 (5 bases). The CDR3 length is 15 residues. Per the germline V gene, CDR1 is SGHTA and CDR2 is FQGNSA. V lost 1 base, J lost 5 bases, and 12 bases lay in between. The CDR3 sequence: CASSLEGESDNEQFF. CDR3 in DNA: TGTGCCAGCAGCTTAGAGGGAGAGTCGGACAATGAGCAGTTCTTC.

The CDR3 DNA sequence: TGTGCCAGCAGCTTGGATCAAACAGGGGGTCGCAATCAGCCCCAGCATTTT. It translates to CASSLDQTGGRNQPQHF. V usage is TRBV5-8 and J usage is TRBJ1-5; 8 bases align to TRBD1. CDR1 is SGHTS and CDR2 is YDEGEE in the germline V gene. CDR3 length: 17 residues. The V segment lost 0 bases and the J segment 2 bases; nucleotides outside the gene matches: 7. Full variable domain (remainder filled in from reference TRBV5-8 and TRBJ1-5): EAGVTQSPTHLIKTRGQQATLRCSPISGHTSVYWYQQALGLGLQFLLWYDEGEERNRGNFPPRFSGRQFPNYSSELNVNALELEDSALYLCASSLDQTGGRNQPQHFGDGTRLSIL.

The J gene is TRBJ1-2, the V gene TRBV5-1; 7 positions agree with TRBD1. This CDR3 is built from 17 residues. Trimming cost V 2 bases and J 6 bases; bases outside gene matches: 16. From germline, CDR1 is SGHRS and CDR2 YFSETQ. For the CDR3, the DNA is TGCGCCAGCAGCTTAACCGGGACAGCGGAAGGGAAGGATGGCTACACCTTC. Protein: CASSLTGTAEGKDGYTF.

This chain uses TRBV19 with TRBJ1-5, with a possible D match to TRBD1 (6 bases). Germline CDR1 is LNHDA and CDR2 is SQIVND (reference sequence). The length of the CDR3 is 16 residues. The V end lost 7 bases, the J end lost 1 base, and 17 bases lay between the germline ends. The CDR3 loop reads CASTPLTGTSNQPQHF. The CDR3 DNA reads as TGTGCCAGTACCCCCCTTACAGGGACGAGCAATCAGCCCCAGCATTTT.

The chain joins TRBV5-6 to TRBJ2-3; possibly TRBD2 for D (5 bases). V gave up 2 bases and J gave up 3 bases, with 19 bases separating them. Germline CDR1 SGHDT, CDR2 YYEEEE. CDR3 length equals 17 residues. The CDR3 coding sequence is TGTGCCAGCAGCTTAAAGAGGTCAGCGGTCCAAACAGATACGCAGTATTTT. Translating it yields CASSLKRSAVQTDTQYF.

The CDR3 here is CASSRAGVSYEQYF. The CDR3 DNA reads TGTGCCAGCAGTCGAGCGGGAGTGTCCTACGAGCAGTACTTC. The chain carries TRBV28 and TRBJ2-7, with 8 bases identical to TRBD2. J was trimmed by 1 base and V by 5 bases; bases with no gene match: 4. This CDR3 has 14 residues. In germline, CDR1 is MDHEN, CDR2 SYDVKM.

This chain connects TRBV28 to TRBJ1-1; 9 bases agree with TRBD1. Germline trimming cut 2 bases from V and 4 bases from J; bases unmatched to any gene: 5. The CDR3 contains 15 residues. The V gene's germline CDR1 is MDHEN and CDR2 SYDVKM. CDR3 sequence (DNA): TGTGCCAGCAGTTTAGGGGGACAGGGATTCACTGAAGCTTTCTTT. Its protein is CASSLGGQGFTEAFF.

This rearrangement joins TRBV4-1 to TRBJ1-3; 8 bases match TRBD1. After removal of 5 bases from V and 0 bases from J, the junction contained 6 bases not matched to a gene. Germline V gene data show CDR1 as MGHRA and CDR2 as YSYEKL. CDR3 length: 16 residues. The CDR3 region has the DNA TGCGCCAGCAGCTCCGGACAGGGTGGCTCTGGAAACACCATATATTTT. Amino acid sequence: CASSSGQGGSGNTIYF.

The chain is built from TRBV11-1 and TRBJ1-2, with TRBD1 as a possible D gene (5 bases). V was pared by 3 bases and J by 7 bases, with 12 bases between. Germline V gene sequence: CDR1 SGHAT, CDR2 FQDESV (reference sequence). The CDR3 has 13 amino acids. The CDR3 protein is CASSFNDRIGYTF. The DNA for the CDR3 is TGTGCCAGCAGCTTTAATGACAGAATTGGCTACACCTTC.

The rearrangement links TRBV14 to TRBJ1-6, with unresolved D. The CDR3 totals 14 residues. V was cut by 3 bases and J by 7 bases, with 10 bases left in between. Germline loops: CDR1 SGHDN, CDR2 FVKESK. The CDR3 region is CASSQGGYNSPLHF. CDR3 nucleotides: TGTGCCAGCAGCCAGGGAGGGTACAATTCACCCCTCCACTTT.

The chain uses TRBV27 and TRBJ2-3; 12 bases are a match to TRBD1. With V trimmed by 1 base and J by 5 bases, 7 bases remained unmatched. The CDR3 extends over 17 amino acids. Germline assignment: CDR1 MNHEY and CDR2 SMNVEV (reference sequence). The CDR3 DNA reads as TGTGCCAGCAGTTTATTGAGGGGGACAGGGGGCAGAGATACGCAGTATTTT. Translation: CASSLLRGTGGRDTQYF.

This sequence joins TRBV5-1 and TRBJ2-7; 9 bases match TRBD1. Germline-derived CDR1 and CDR2 are SGHRS and YFSETQ. V gave up 0 bases and J gave up 4 bases; unmatched junction bases: 11. The CDR3 extends over 17 amino acids. The CDR3 sequence is CASSLAPAGTGIYEQYF. CDR3 nucleotide sequence: TGCGCCAGCAGCTTGGCCCCCGCCGGGACAGGGATTTACGAGCAGTACTTC.

V and J are TRBV6-5 and TRBJ1-1; maybe TRBD1 (5 bases). The CDR3 spans 15 residues. The germline V gene has CDR1 MNHEY and CDR2 SVGAGI. Trimming removed 2 bases at V and 5 bases at J, with 15 bases between. The CDR3 DNA reads as TGTGCCAGCAGTTACATCGGAGGGGTTAATACTGAAGCTTTCTTT. Translation: CASSYIGGVNTEAFF.